This TCR beta chain comes out of a study of blood T cell repertoires in COVID-19. Study context: The United States, Italy and Spain were the sources of the acute and convalescent COVID-19 samples. In each case, the material was cDNA or gDNA derived from T cells, B-cell-depleted T cells, or PBMCs.

Seattle researchers signed up patients amid active infection and tracked them longitudinally. About this clone itself: The same CDR3 is also encoded by other DNA sequences in this sample.

V was clipped by 5 bases and J by 0 bases, with 13 bases between them. This CDR3 comprises 15 residues. Germline V CDR1 and CDR2: LNHDA, SQIVND (reference sequence). Libraries were prepared by immunoSEQ multiplex PCR; TCRdb keeps only in-frame clonotypes and omits some of them. The table shows 250,000 to 350,000 clones, with about 81% occurring only once. The sequencing sample was made of peripheral blood. The origin of this receptor is a human donor with COVID-19, enrolled during active disease. The donor label of this sample is uncertain. The chain uses TRBV19 and TRBJ1-2, with TRBD1 as a possible D gene (5 bases). The CDR3 here is CASSAQGTSNYGYTF. The CDR3, as DNA: TGTGCCAGTAGTGCCCAAGGGACTTCTAACTATGGCTACACCTTC.